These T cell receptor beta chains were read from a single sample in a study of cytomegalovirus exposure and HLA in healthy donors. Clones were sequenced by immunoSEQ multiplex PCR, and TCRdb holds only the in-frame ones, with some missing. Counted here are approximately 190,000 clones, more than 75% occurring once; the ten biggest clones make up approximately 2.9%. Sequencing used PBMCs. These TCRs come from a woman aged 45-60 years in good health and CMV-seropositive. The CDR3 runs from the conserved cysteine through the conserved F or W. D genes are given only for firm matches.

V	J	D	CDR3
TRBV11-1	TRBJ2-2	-	CASTISAGTGELFF
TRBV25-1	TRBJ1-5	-	CASSANTNNQPQHF
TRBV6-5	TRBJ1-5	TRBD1	CASSWTGVNQPQHF
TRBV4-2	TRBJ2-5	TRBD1	CASSRGQGGLQETQYF
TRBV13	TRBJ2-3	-	CASSSADTQYF
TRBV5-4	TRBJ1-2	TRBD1	CASSPDRDYGYTF
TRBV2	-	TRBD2	CASTATSGGVYEQYF
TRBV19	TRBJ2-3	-	CASSIGQALADTQYF
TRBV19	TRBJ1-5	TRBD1	CASSRLQGSNQPQHF
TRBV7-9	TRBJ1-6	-	CSSSLVGSPLHF
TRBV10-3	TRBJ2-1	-	CAIRLDSFSYNEQFF
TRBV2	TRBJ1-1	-	CASRWGLTEAFF
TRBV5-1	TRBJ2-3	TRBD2	CASSLDGGAGADTQYF
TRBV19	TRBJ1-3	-	CASSTLGGSSGNTIYF
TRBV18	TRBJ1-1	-	CASSPRQSVNTEAFF
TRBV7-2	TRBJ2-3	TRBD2	CASSSSALAGVTDTQYF
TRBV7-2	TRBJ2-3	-	CASSSMESGTQYF
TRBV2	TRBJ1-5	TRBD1	CASRGTGNQPQHF
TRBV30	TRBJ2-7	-	CASRRGREQYF
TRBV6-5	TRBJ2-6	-	CASPVCRANVLTF
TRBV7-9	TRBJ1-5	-	CSSSSAGATGQNQPQHF
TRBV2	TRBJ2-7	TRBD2	CASRTGTSGGPMHF
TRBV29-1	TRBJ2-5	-	CSVVRGGETQYF
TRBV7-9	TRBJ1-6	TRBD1	CASNRDRANSPLHF
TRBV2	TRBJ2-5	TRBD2	CASKIAGDETQYF
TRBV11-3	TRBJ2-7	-	CASSATGTYEQYF
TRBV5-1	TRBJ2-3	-	CASSPPGAPSTDTQYF